Below are 4 T cell receptor beta chains sequenced from a single sample in a study of CD8 T cells in ankylosing spondylitis. Each CDR3 protein gets one entry after TCRdb re-called the 5' RACE reads with MiXCR. The sample holds approximately 45,000 distinct CDR3 sequences, more than 3% seen once. The sequenced material came from blood, either unsorted or a sorted T cell fraction (not recorded which). The source of these receptors is a female donor with ankylosing spondylitis or in good health (not recorded which).

The table lists this clonotype with many counts. The chain links TRBV9 to TRBJ1-1, with 7 bases that match TRBD1. The germline V gene encodes CDR1 SGDLS and CDR2 YYNGEE. The CDR3 runs to 15 residues. V lost 0 bases, J lost 4 bases, and 6 bases stayed unmatched. CDR3 residues: CASSVAPGGSTEAFF. CDR3 bases: TGTGCCAGCAGCGTAGCTCCAGGGGGGAGCACTGAAGCTTTCTTT. The full variable domain, with the rest looked up from reference TRBV9 and TRBJ1-1, is DSGVTQTPKHLITATGQRVTLRCSPRSGDLSVYWYQQSLDQGLQFLIQYYNGEERAKGNILERFSAQQFPDLHSELNLSSLELGDSALYFCASSVAPGGSTEAFFGQGTRLTVV.

This clonotype was seen repeatedly, ten times or more. The V and J genes are TRBV9 and TRBJ1-3; D remains unclear. The V end was cut by 2 bases, the J end by 2 bases, with 5 bases between. This CDR3 has 13 residues. CDR1 is SGDLS and CDR2 is YYNGEE in the germline V gene. CDR3 sequence (DNA): TGTGCCAGCAGCGTGCTAGCTGGAAACACCATATATTTT. This sequence encodes CASSVLAGNTIYF.

Many counts were recorded for this clonotype. The V gene is TRBV9, the J gene TRBJ2-3, with 9 bases matching TRBD1. In germline, CDR1 is SGDLS, CDR2 YYNGEE. V shed 0 bases and J 5 bases; nucleotides not matched to a gene: 4. This CDR3 is 15 amino acids long. The CDR3 DNA sequence: TGTGCCAGCAGCGTAGCGGGACAGGGTCTAGATACGCAGTATTTT. It codes for CASSVAGQGLDTQYF.

This clonotype occurred many times. V usage is TRBV9 and J usage is TRBJ2-2; the D gene could be TRBD1 or TRBD2 (6 bases each). Germline assignment: CDR1 SGDLS and CDR2 YYNGEE. The CDR3 spans 15 residues. Trimming stripped 0 bases from V and 6 bases from J, with 12 bases between. The CDR3 sequence: CASSVVGGAAGELFF. As DNA, the CDR3 is TGTGCCAGCAGCGTAGTGGGGGGCGCAGCCGGGGAGCTGTTTTTT.